The 3 T cell receptor beta chains listed next were all sequenced from one sample in a study of shared clonotypes between healthy human individuals. Naive CD8 cells comprised CD45RO-negative, CCR7-positively selected cells, excluding terminally differentiated effector memory CD45RA+ cells. The protocol was immunoSEQ multiplex PCR, while the TCRdb copy is restricted to in-frame clones and leaves out a portion. The sample contains some 2,000,000 clones, about 95% of which appear only once. Sequenced: naive CD8+ T cells sorted from blood. Receptor source: a man between 18 and 35 years old in good health.

This chain links TRBV27 with TRBJ2-7, with TRBD1 matching over 8 bases. CDR3 length: 15 residues. Germline CDR1 reads MNHEY; CDR2 reads SMNVEV (reference sequence). Trimming cost V 3 bases and J 1 base; bases outside gene matches: 5. CDR3 loop: CASSFGGTGSYEQYF. CDR3 bases: TGTGCCAGCAGTTTCGGTGGGACAGGTTCCTACGAGCAGTACTTC.

V usage is TRBV15 and J usage is TRBJ2-3, with TRBD2 identical over 11 bases. The CDR3 totals 19 residues. J gave up 0 bases and V 0 bases, and 8 bases lay outside the gene matches. The germline CDR1 and CDR2 sequences are LNHNV and YYDKDF (reference sequence). The CDR3 DNA reads TGTGCCACCAGCAGAGATCTCGTGCTAGCGGGAGGAAGCACAGATACGCAGTATTTT. It specifies CATSRDLVLAGGSTDTQYF.

This sequence joins TRBV9 and TRBJ1-6; 8 nucleotides line up with TRBD1. CDR1 and CDR2 from the germline V gene are SGDLS and YYNGEE. The trim removed 4 bases at V and 9 bases at J, leaving 9 bases unmatched. This CDR3 region has 15 residues. In nucleotides, the CDR3 is TGTGCCAGCAGCCCCCCCGGACAGGGATTTTCACCCCTCCACTTT. Protein: CASSPPGQGFSPLHF.